One sample yielded the 11 T cell receptor beta chains listed below, sequenced in a study of blood T cells in healthy people across ages. Together with a sample-barcoded 5' primer, a J-beta primer mix was included in a second PCR lasting roughly 7 to 11 cycles. One entry per CDR3 protein results from TCRdb running MiXCR on the 5' RACE reads. The data hold nearly 800,000 distinct CDR3 sequences, with 56% observed a single time. The sequencing input was blood. The receptors originated from a man aged 40-49 years in good health.

This clonotype was recorded a few times. Here the CDR3 reads CASSYGRYEQYF. CDR3 bases: TGTGCCAGCAGTTACGGACGGTACGAGCAGTACTTC. The chain uses TRBV6-2 or TRBV6-3 and TRBJ2-7, with unresolved D. Trimming left V 2 bases short and J 4 bases short, with 6 bases between. Germline loops: CDR1 MNHEY, CDR2 SVGEGT. The length of the CDR3 is 12 residues.

CDR3 sequence: CASSVDQWNEQFF. The CDR3 DNA reads as TGTGCCAGCAGCGTAGATCAGTGGAATGAGCAGTTCTTC. V usage is TRBV9 and J usage is TRBJ2-1; D is ambiguous. Trimming removed 0 bases at V and 7 bases at J, with 8 bases between. Germline CDR1 is SGDLS and CDR2 is YYNGEE. The CDR3 length is 13 residues.

The chain uses TRBV20-1 and TRBJ2-5; 7 positions match TRBD1. There are 16 residues in the CDR3. V dropped 3 bases and J dropped 1; count of bases not matched to a gene: 11. Germline V lookup: CDR1 DFQATT, CDR2 SNEGSKA (reference sequence). The CDR3 region has the DNA TGCAGTGCTAGTCCTCAAAAGGACAGGTTCCAAGAGACCCAGTACTTC. Its protein product is CSASPQKDRFQETQYF.

The chain recombines TRBV18 with TRBJ2-1; 8 nucleotides align to TRBD2. Losses at the gene ends were 3 bases for V and 8 bases for J; bases not matched to a gene: 9. The CDR3 is 15 residues long. The germline CDR1 and CDR2 sequences are KGHSH and LQKENI. CDR3 amino acids: CASSPFQRETDEQFF. CDR3 sequence (DNA): TGTGCCAGCTCACCGTTCCAGCGGGAGACGGATGAGCAGTTCTTC.

The chain carries TRBV9 and TRBJ2-5; D may be TRBD1 (5 bases). CDR1 and CDR2 from the germline V gene are SGDLS and YYNGEE. V was clipped by 2 bases and J by 2 bases, with 16 bases between them. The CDR3 length is 16 residues. The CDR3 DNA reads as TGTGCCAGCAGCGTCAATTATCCGTCAGGGCAAGAGACCCAGTACTTC. The encoded protein is CASSVNYPSGQETQYF.

This clonotype was detected ten times or more. CDR3 coding DNA: TGTGCCAGCAGTGACGGGCCAGGGGGCCGGCAGTACTTC. This sequence encodes CASSDGPGGRQYF. V is TRBV6-5 and J is TRBJ2-7, with TRBD1 matching 8 bases. Germline V gene data show CDR1 as MNHEY and CDR2 as SVGAGI. J was trimmed by 9 bases and V by 5 bases; bases with no gene match: 9. The CDR3 loop spans 13 amino acids.

The chain couples TRBV28 to TRBJ1-2; D may be TRBD1 (5 bases). Trimming left V 3 bases short and J 6 bases short, with 14 bases between. In germline, CDR1 is MDHEN, CDR2 SYDVKM. This CDR3 is 14 amino acids long. CDR3 residues: CASSFSGSGHGYTF. In nucleotides, the CDR3 is TGTGCCAGCAGTTTCAGTGGGTCGGGGCATGGCTACACCTTC.

This clonotype appeared a few times. The V gene is TRBV24-1, the J gene TRBJ2-6; D is uncertain. CDR1 is KGHDR and CDR2 is SFDVKD in the germline V gene. V was pared by 10 bases and J by 1 base, with 7 bases between. The CDR3 extends over 13 amino acids. Here the CDR3 reads CATGISGANVLTF. CDR3 coding DNA: TGTGCCACAGGAATTTCTGGGGCCAACGTCCTGACTTTC.

The chain couples TRBV12-3 or TRBV12-4 to TRBJ2-5, with no clear D. This CDR3 is 14 amino acids long. The V end lost 6 bases, the J end lost 5 bases, and 16 bases lay between the germline ends. This chain's CDR3 is CASSYPYGWETQYF. The DNA for the CDR3 is TGTGCCAGCAGCTACCCGTATGGGTGGGAGACCCAGTACTTC.

The chain carries TRBV7-9 and TRBJ1-4, with a possible D match to TRBD1 (5 bases). Germline CDR1 SEHNR, CDR2 FQNEAQ (reference sequence). V gave up 5 bases and J gave up 7 bases, with 11 bases separating them. This CDR3 region has 13 residues. CDR3 residues: CASSLMGPEKLFF. The CDR3 DNA follows: TGTGCCAGCAGCCTCATGGGACCTGAAAAACTGTTTTTT.

This chain connects TRBV29-1 to TRBJ2-1; TRBD1 matches 8 bases. V was clipped by 1 base and J by 1 base; unmatched bases: 9. Germline lookup yields CDR1 SQVTM and CDR2 ANQGSEA. The CDR3 has 17 amino acids. Here the CDR3 reads CSVEGRTGISSYNEQFF. CDR3 nucleotide sequence: TGCAGCGTTGAAGGGAGGACAGGGATTAGTTCCTACAATGAGCAGTTCTTC.